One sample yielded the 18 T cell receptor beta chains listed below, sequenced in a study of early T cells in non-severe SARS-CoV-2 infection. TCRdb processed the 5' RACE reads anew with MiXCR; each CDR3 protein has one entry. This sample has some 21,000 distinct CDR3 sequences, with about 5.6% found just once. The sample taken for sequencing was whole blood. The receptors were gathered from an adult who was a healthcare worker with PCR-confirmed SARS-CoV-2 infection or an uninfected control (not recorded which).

The CDR3 loop is CASCARAGELFF. CDR3 sequence (DNA): TGTGCCAGTTGCGCAAGGGCCGGGGAGCTGTTTTTT. This sequence joins TRBV19 and TRBJ2-2; D not resolved. Germline V gives CDR1 LNHDA, CDR2 SQIVND (reference sequence). The CDR3 sequence is 12 residues long. V was clipped by 8 bases and J by 6 bases, with 10 bases between them.

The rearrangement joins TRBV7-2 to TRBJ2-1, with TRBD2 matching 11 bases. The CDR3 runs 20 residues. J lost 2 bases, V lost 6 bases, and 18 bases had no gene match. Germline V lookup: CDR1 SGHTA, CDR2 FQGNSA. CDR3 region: CASSPNGWGTSGLTYNEQFF. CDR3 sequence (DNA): TGTGCCAGCAGTCCGAACGGTTGGGGGACTAGCGGATTGACCTACAATGAGCAGTTCTTC.

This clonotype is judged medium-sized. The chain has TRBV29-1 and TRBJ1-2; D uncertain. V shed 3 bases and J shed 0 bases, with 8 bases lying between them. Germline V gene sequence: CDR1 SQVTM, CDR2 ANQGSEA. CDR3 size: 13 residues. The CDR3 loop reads CSVDAGTNYGYTF. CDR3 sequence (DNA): TGCAGCGTTGACGCAGGAACTAACTATGGCTACACCTTC. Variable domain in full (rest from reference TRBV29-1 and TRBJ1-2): SAVISQKPSRDICQRGTSLTIQCQVDSQVTMMFWYRQQPGQSLTLIATANQGSEATYESGFVIDKFPISRPNLTFSTLTVSNMSPEDSSIYLCSVDAGTNYGYTFGSGTRLTVV.

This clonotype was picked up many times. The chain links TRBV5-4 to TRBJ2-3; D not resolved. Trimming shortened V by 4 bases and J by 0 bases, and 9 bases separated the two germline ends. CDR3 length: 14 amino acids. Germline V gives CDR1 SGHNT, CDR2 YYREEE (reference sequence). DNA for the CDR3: TGTGCCAGCAGCGGCAAGGATAGCACAGATACGCAGTATTTT. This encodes CASSGKDSTDTQYF.

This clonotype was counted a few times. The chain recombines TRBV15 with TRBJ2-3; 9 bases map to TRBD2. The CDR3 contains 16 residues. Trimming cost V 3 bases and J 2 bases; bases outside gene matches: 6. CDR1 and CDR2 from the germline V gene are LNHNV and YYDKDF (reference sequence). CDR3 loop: CATSSPLAGFTDTQYF. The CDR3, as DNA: TGTGCCACCAGCAGCCCCCTAGCGGGATTCACAGATACGCAGTATTTT.

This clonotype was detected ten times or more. Here the CDR3 reads CASSKVSGYNEQFF. CDR3 in DNA: TGTGCCAGCAGCAAAGTCTCTGGCTACAATGAGCAGTTCTTC. This chain uses TRBV21-1 with TRBJ2-1. TRBV21-1 is flagged as a pseudogene. CDR3 length: 14 amino acids.

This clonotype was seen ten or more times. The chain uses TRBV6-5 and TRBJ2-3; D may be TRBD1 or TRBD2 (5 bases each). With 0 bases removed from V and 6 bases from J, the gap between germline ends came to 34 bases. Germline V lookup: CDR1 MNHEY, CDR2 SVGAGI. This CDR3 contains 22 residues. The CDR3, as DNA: TGTGCCAGCAGTTACTCAGGACCGGGGACCCCCCAAAGCTCAAAGCGCGGGGATACGCAGTATTTT. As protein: CASSYSGPGTPQSSKRGDTQYF.

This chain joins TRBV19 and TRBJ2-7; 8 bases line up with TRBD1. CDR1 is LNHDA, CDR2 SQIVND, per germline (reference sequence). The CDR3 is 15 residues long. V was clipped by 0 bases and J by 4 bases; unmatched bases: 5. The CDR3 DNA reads TGTGCCAGTAGTATAGACAGGGGGCGATATTACGAGCAGTACGTC. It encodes CASSIDRGRYYEQYV.

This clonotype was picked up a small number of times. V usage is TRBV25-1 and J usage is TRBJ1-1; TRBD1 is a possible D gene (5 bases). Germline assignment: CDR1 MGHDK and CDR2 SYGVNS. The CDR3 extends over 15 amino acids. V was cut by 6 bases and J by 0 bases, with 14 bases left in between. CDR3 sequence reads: CASSPGWVMNTEAFF. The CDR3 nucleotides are TGTGCCAGCAGCCCAGGGTGGGTAATGAACACTGAAGCTTTCTTT.

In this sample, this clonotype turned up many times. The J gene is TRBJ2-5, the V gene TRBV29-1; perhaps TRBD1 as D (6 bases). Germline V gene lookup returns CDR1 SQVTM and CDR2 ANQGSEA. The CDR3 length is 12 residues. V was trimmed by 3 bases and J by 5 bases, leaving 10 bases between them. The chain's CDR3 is CSVEVDRETQYF. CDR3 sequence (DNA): TGCAGCGTTGAGGTCGACAGGGAGACCCAGTACTTC.

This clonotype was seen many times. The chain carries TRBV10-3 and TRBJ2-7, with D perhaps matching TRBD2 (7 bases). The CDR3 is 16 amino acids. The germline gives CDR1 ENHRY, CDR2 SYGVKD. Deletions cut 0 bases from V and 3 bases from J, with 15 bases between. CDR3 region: CAISESGVGGLYEQYF. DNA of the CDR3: TGTGCCATCAGTGAGTCCGGGGTCGGGGGGCTCTACGAGCAGTACTTC.

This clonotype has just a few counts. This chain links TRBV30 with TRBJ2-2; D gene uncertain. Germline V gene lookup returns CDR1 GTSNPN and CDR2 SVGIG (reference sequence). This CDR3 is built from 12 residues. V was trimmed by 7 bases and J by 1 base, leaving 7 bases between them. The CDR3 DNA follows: TGTGCCTCTCGACAGAACACCGGGGAGCTGTTTTTT. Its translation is CASRQNTGELFF.

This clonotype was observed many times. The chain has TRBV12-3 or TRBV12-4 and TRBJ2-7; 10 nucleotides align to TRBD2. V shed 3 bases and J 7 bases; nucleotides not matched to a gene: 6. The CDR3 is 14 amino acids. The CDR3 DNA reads TGTGCCAGCAGTTTCCCTGGTAGCGGGAGGGAGCAGTACTTC. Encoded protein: CASSFPGSGREQYF.

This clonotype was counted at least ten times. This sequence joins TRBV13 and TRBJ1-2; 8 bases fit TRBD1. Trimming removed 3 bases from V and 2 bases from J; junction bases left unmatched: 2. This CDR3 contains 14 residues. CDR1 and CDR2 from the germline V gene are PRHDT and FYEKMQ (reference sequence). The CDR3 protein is CASSLGQANYGYTF. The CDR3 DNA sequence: TGTGCCAGCAGCTTGGGACAGGCGAACTATGGCTACACCTTC.

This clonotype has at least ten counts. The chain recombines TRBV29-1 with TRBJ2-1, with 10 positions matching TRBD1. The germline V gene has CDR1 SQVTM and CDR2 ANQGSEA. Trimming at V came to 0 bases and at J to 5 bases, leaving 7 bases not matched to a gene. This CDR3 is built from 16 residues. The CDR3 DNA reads TGCAGCGTTGAAGACCCGGGACAGGGGATTGACAATGAGCAGTTCTTC. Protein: CSVEDPGQGIDNEQFF.

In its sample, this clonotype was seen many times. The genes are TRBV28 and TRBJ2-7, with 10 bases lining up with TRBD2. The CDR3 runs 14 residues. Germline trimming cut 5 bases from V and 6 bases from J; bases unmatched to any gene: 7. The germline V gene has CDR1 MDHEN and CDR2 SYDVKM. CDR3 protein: CASSTGTSVSEQYF. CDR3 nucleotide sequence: TGTGCCAGCAGTACCGGGACTAGCGTCTCCGAGCAGTACTTC. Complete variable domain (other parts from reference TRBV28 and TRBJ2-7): DVKVTQSSRYLVKRTGEKVFLECVQDMDHENMFWYRQDPGLGLRLIYFSYDVKMKEKGDIPEGYSVSREKKERFSLILESASTNQTSMYLCASSTGTSVSEQYFGPGTRLTVT.

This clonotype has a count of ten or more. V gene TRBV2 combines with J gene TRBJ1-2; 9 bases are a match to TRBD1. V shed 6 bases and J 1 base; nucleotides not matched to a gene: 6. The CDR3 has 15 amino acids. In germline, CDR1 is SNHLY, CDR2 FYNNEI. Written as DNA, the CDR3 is TGTGCCAGCAGCCATGGGACAGGGAGTAACTATGGCTACACCTTC. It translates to CASSHGTGSNYGYTF.

This CDR3 reads CASSEVSGRLHPSYNEQFF. The DNA for the CDR3 is TGTGCCAGCAGTGAGGTGAGCGGGAGGTTACACCCCTCCTACAATGAGCAGTTCTTC. The chain combines TRBV6-1 with TRBJ2-1; 9 bases align to TRBD2. V shed 3 bases, J shed 0 bases, and the junction held 12 bases outside the gene matches. This CDR3 contains 19 residues. CDR1 MNHNS and CDR2 SASEGT come from the germline V gene.